Listed below are T cell receptor beta chains from one sample, sequenced in a study of PD-L1 blockade in urothelial cancer. Data came from immunoSEQ multiplex PCR; TCRdb stores just in-frame clones and leaves some out. This table holds 45,000 to 60,000 clones, about 88% found once. Sequenced material: PBMCs, taken around atezolizumab (anti-PD-L1) treatment. These receptors were taken from a man between 60 and 75 years old with urothelial cancer. CDR3s include the opening cysteine and the closing phenylalanine or tryptophan. A D gene is named only where the DNA matches it firmly. The listing skips clone size in some rows; elsewhere it reads once, few, many or a size class.

j_call: TRBJ2-1
v_call: TRBV29-1
d_call: -
cdr3_length: 15
clone_size: -
cdr3_aa: CSVEDVAAVYNEQFF

j_call: TRBJ2-1
v_call: TRBV4-3
d_call: TRBD1
cdr3_length: 15
clone_size: -
cdr3_aa: CASSQTGGTNNEQFF

j_call: TRBJ2-7
v_call: TRBV30
d_call: TRBD1
cdr3_length: 14
clone_size: -
cdr3_aa: CACNLRDRAYEQYF

j_call: TRBJ2-1
v_call: TRBV7-3
d_call: -
cdr3_length: 16
clone_size: -
cdr3_aa: CASSLRRDRYYNEQFF

j_call: TRBJ1-6
v_call: TRBV4-1
d_call: -
cdr3_length: 16
clone_size: few
cdr3_aa: CASSQRKGVIDSPLHF

j_call: TRBJ1-2
v_call: TRBV29-1
d_call: TRBD1
cdr3_length: 14
clone_size: -
cdr3_aa: CSALEQGGNYGYTF

j_call: TRBJ2-3
v_call: TRBV6-5
d_call: TRBD2
cdr3_length: 15
clone_size: -
cdr3_aa: CASSSTAGGTDTQYF

j_call: TRBJ1-5
v_call: TRBV18
d_call: -
cdr3_length: 13
clone_size: -
cdr3_aa: CASSRGQNQPQHF

j_call: TRBJ2-1
v_call: TRBV7-3
d_call: TRBD2
cdr3_length: 15
clone_size: -
cdr3_aa: CASSQLAGGLYEQFF

j_call: TRBJ2-1
v_call: TRBV5-5
d_call: TRBD1
cdr3_length: 15
clone_size: -
cdr3_aa: CASSLAGGSMNEQFF

j_call: TRBJ2-7
v_call: TRBV2
d_call: -
cdr3_length: 12
clone_size: once
cdr3_aa: CASSGLHYEQYF

j_call: TRBJ1-1
v_call: TRBV11-2
d_call: -
cdr3_length: 15
clone_size: -
cdr3_aa: CASSPASKLNTEAFF

j_call: TRBJ1-3
v_call: TRBV7-2
d_call: -
cdr3_length: 15
clone_size: -
cdr3_aa: CASSLIGGSGNTIYF

j_call: TRBJ2-3
v_call: TRBV5-1
d_call: TRBD1
cdr3_length: 16
clone_size: -
cdr3_aa: CASHRGQGPNTDTQYF

j_call: TRBJ1-3
v_call: TRBV30
d_call: -
cdr3_length: 12
clone_size: -
cdr3_aa: CALKSSGNTIYF

j_call: TRBJ2-2
v_call: TRBV28
d_call: TRBD1
cdr3_length: 15
clone_size: -
cdr3_aa: CASSHAGQGPGELFF

j_call: TRBJ1-5
v_call: TRBV29-1
d_call: TRBD1
cdr3_length: 13
clone_size: few
cdr3_aa: CSAGQGTNQPQHF

j_call: TRBJ2-7
v_call: TRBV2
d_call: TRBD1
cdr3_length: 16
clone_size: -
cdr3_aa: CASSEKGTGTGYEQYF

j_call: TRBJ1-2
v_call: TRBV5-4
d_call: -
cdr3_length: 14
clone_size: -
cdr3_aa: CASSLDGPGGGYTF

j_call: TRBJ2-3
v_call: TRBV11-1
d_call: TRBD2
cdr3_length: 17
clone_size: -
cdr3_aa: CASSLKTSGGLTDTQYF

j_call: TRBJ2-3
v_call: TRBV5-1
d_call: -
cdr3_length: 15
clone_size: -
cdr3_aa: CASSRDRRGTDTQYF

j_call: TRBJ1-4
v_call: TRBV12-5
d_call: -
cdr3_length: 14
clone_size: few
cdr3_aa: CASGLTATREKLFF

j_call: TRBJ2-1
v_call: TRBV6-1
d_call: TRBD1
cdr3_length: 15
clone_size: -
cdr3_aa: CASSPDRGGYNEQFF

j_call: TRBJ2-7
v_call: TRBV28
d_call: TRBD1
cdr3_length: 14
clone_size: -
cdr3_aa: CASSVNRGNYEQYF

j_call: TRBJ2-2
v_call: TRBV18
d_call: -
cdr3_length: 14
clone_size: -
cdr3_aa: CASLPGQNTGELFF

j_call: TRBJ1-1
v_call: TRBV11-2
d_call: -
cdr3_length: 13
clone_size: few
cdr3_aa: CASSPSRATEAFF

j_call: TRBJ2-3
v_call: TRBV12-5
d_call: TRBD2
cdr3_length: 19
clone_size: -
cdr3_aa: CASGGGYVFSGNSTDTQYF

j_call: TRBJ2-7
v_call: TRBV5-1
d_call: -
cdr3_length: 12
clone_size: -
cdr3_aa: CASSSEGREQYF

j_call: TRBJ1-3
v_call: TRBV5-8
d_call: -
cdr3_length: 15
clone_size: -
cdr3_aa: CASSFTGSSGNTIYF

j_call: TRBJ2-7
v_call: TRBV6-5
d_call: TRBD2
cdr3_length: 16
clone_size: -
cdr3_aa: CASSYSSTSGSYEQYF

j_call: TRBJ1-2
v_call: TRBV20-1
d_call: TRBD1
cdr3_length: 9
clone_size: -
cdr3_aa: CRTGAGYTF

j_call: TRBJ2-3
v_call: TRBV5-1
d_call: -
cdr3_length: 15
clone_size: -
cdr3_aa: CASSFLGSTSDTQYF

j_call: TRBJ2-2
v_call: TRBV7-2
d_call: TRBD2
cdr3_length: 17
clone_size: -
cdr3_aa: CASSFTSGGVNTGELFF

j_call: TRBJ1-1
v_call: TRBV28
d_call: TRBD1
cdr3_length: 13
clone_size: -
cdr3_aa: CASITGEDTEAFF

j_call: TRBJ2-7
v_call: TRBV5-8
d_call: -
cdr3_length: 14
clone_size: -
cdr3_aa: CASSETVSSYEQYF

j_call: TRBJ1-1
v_call: TRBV5-1
d_call: -
cdr3_length: 14
clone_size: once
cdr3_aa: CASSLNQGVTEAFF

j_call: TRBJ2-3
v_call: TRBV7-8
d_call: TRBD2
cdr3_length: 17
clone_size: -
cdr3_aa: CASSLARLAPSTDTQYF

j_call: TRBJ2-3
v_call: TRBV5-1
d_call: TRBD1
cdr3_length: 15
clone_size: -
cdr3_aa: CASSIGQGFTDTQYF

j_call: TRBJ1-5
v_call: TRBV4-1
d_call: -
cdr3_length: 15
clone_size: once
cdr3_aa: CASSRSTGFVQPQHF

j_call: TRBJ2-7
v_call: TRBV5-1
d_call: -
cdr3_length: 14
clone_size: -
cdr3_aa: CASSLAQQFGEQYF

j_call: TRBJ1-2
v_call: TRBV5-6
d_call: TRBD1
cdr3_length: 14
clone_size: once
cdr3_aa: CASSRMGTVYGYTF

j_call: TRBJ1-1
v_call: TRBV20-1
d_call: -
cdr3_length: 11
clone_size: once
cdr3_aa: CSASTGTEAFF

j_call: TRBJ2-7
v_call: TRBV28
d_call: -
cdr3_length: 16
clone_size: -
cdr3_aa: CASSLLRGSLSYEQYF

j_call: TRBJ1-1
v_call: TRBV7-8
d_call: -
cdr3_length: 15
clone_size: few
cdr3_aa: CASSLHPTLNTEAFF

j_call: TRBJ2-7
v_call: TRBV6-1
d_call: -
cdr3_length: 15
clone_size: -
cdr3_aa: CASSETIGSNYEQYF

j_call: TRBJ2-1
v_call: TRBV11-3
d_call: TRBD1
cdr3_length: 15
clone_size: once
cdr3_aa: CASSFGQGPYNEQFF

j_call: TRBJ2-7
v_call: TRBV6-1
d_call: TRBD1
cdr3_length: 14
clone_size: -
cdr3_aa: CASSAGTGRLEQYF

j_call: TRBJ2-6
v_call: TRBV5-1
d_call: TRBD2
cdr3_length: 18
clone_size: once
cdr3_aa: CASSSLAGAFSGANVLTF

j_call: TRBJ2-3
v_call: TRBV11-2
d_call: TRBD2
cdr3_length: 20
clone_size: -
cdr3_aa: CASSLDGLLAGDSSTDTQYF

j_call: TRBJ2-5
v_call: TRBV19
d_call: -
cdr3_length: 14
clone_size: -
cdr3_aa: CASSFGQRVETQYF

j_call: TRBJ2-3
v_call: TRBV7-8
d_call: -
cdr3_length: 14
clone_size: -
cdr3_aa: CASSLGPDIYTQYF

j_call: TRBJ2-7
v_call: TRBV4-1
d_call: -
cdr3_length: 16
clone_size: -
cdr3_aa: CASSQEGQAAPYEQYF

j_call: TRBJ2-7
v_call: TRBV5-1
d_call: TRBD1
cdr3_length: 15
clone_size: -
cdr3_aa: CASSLLAGGSYEQYF

j_call: TRBJ2-1
v_call: TRBV18
d_call: TRBD2
cdr3_length: 15
clone_size: -
cdr3_aa: CASSTTSGMKDEQFF

j_call: TRBJ2-7
v_call: TRBV27
d_call: TRBD2
cdr3_length: 20
clone_size: -
cdr3_aa: CASRLRDRGTSGGSAYEQYF

j_call: TRBJ2-7
v_call: TRBV10-2
d_call: TRBD2
cdr3_length: 15
clone_size: -
cdr3_aa: CASSELRLAGGEQYF

j_call: TRBJ2-7
v_call: TRBV28
d_call: TRBD2
cdr3_length: 16
clone_size: -
cdr3_aa: CASSSTGAGGGYEQYF

j_call: TRBJ1-3
v_call: TRBV6-1
d_call: -
cdr3_length: 16
clone_size: few
cdr3_aa: CASSELRPGQGNTIYF

j_call: TRBJ2-7
v_call: TRBV20-1
d_call: -
cdr3_length: 11
clone_size: -
cdr3_aa: CSAKLTGQPIF

j_call: TRBJ1-6
v_call: TRBV12-5
d_call: -
cdr3_length: 15
clone_size: -
cdr3_aa: CASGPSPTGNSPLHF